The rows below give T cell receptor beta chains drawn from one sample of a study of blood T cell repertoires in COVID-19. Clones were read by immunoSEQ multiplex PCR, and TCRdb kept only the in-frame ones, dropping some. The sample records 300,000 to 350,000 clones, about 93% being singletons. Material: peripheral blood. The receptors stem from a woman under 30 who had recovered from COVID-19. The CDR3 runs from the conserved cysteine through the conserved F or W. Each record gives: V gene, clone size, D gene, J gene, CDR3 protein, CDR3 DNA. D genes are given only for firm matches. Size tells how often a clone was seen (once, few, many) or the class of an expanded clone, and some rows leave it out.

>TRBV9|-|-|TRBJ1-1
CASSVGQRDTEAFF
TGTGCCAGCAGCGTAGGTCAGCGGGACACTGAAGCTTTCTTT
>TRBV12-5|-|-|TRBJ1-5
CASGLPTGMGLQPQHF
TGTGCTAGTGGTTTACCTACAGGGATGGGGTTACAGCCCCAGCATTTT
>TRBV2|-|TRBD1|TRBJ1-5
CASSVDRGLSQPQHF
TGTGCCAGCAGTGTTGACAGGGGGCTAAGTCAGCCCCAGCATTTT
>TRBV11-3|-|TRBD2|TRBJ2-1
CASSPRTSGDSSYNEQFF
TGTGCCAGCAGCCCTCGGACTAGCGGGGATAGCTCCTACAATGAGCAGTTCTTC
>TRBV7-9|-|-|TRBJ2-1
CASSLEGVSGNEQFF
TGTGCCAGCAGCTTGGAGGGAGTGTCGGGGAATGAGCAGTTCTTC
>TRBV28|-|-|TRBJ1-1
CASSSPGHTEAFF
TGTGCCAGCAGTTCTCCAGGGCACACTGAAGCTTTCTTT
>TRBV18|-|-|TRBJ2-1
CASSPVIVYNEQFF
TGTGCCAGCTCACCAGTGATAGTTTACAATGAGCAGTTCTTC
>TRBV21-1|-|-|TRBJ2-3
CASSIRVQTDTQYF
TGTGCCAGCAGCATACGGGTGCAGACAGATACGCAGTATTTT
>TRBV10-3|-|TRBD1|TRBJ1-4
CAISERDRTNEKLFF
TGTGCCATCAGTGAGCGGGACAGGACTAATGAAAAACTGTTTTTT
>TRBV12-5|-|TRBD1|TRBJ2-2
CASGTTGGWSTGELFF
TGTGCTAGTGGGACTACAGGGGGCTGGAGCACCGGGGAGCTGTTTTTT
>TRBV7-2|-|TRBD2|TRBJ2-1
CASSPPSGRIINEQFF
TGTGCCAGCAGCCCGCCTAGCGGGAGAATTATAAATGAGCAGTTCTTC
>TRBV11-3|-|TRBD1|TRBJ1-4
CASSNTGQGYEKLFF
TGTGCCAGCAGCAACACCGGACAGGGGTATGAAAAACTGTTTTTT
>TRBV6-6|-|TRBD1|TRBJ1-5
CASSPTRTGTSNQPQHF
TGTGCCAGCAGTCCTACGCGGACAGGAACTAGCAATCAGCCCCAGCATTTT
>TRBV2|-|TRBD2|TRBJ2-3
CASTGLVSTDTQYF
TGTGCCAGCACCGGACTAGTGAGCACAGATACGCAGTATTTT
>TRBV3-1/TRBV3-2|-|-|TRBJ1-6
CASSQDPIFTGINSPLHF
TGTGCCAGCAGCCAAGATCCCATTTTCACAGGGATAAATTCACCCCTCCACTTT
>TRBV21-1|-|-|TRBJ1-5
CASSNPGRVYSNQPQHF
TGTGCCAGCAGCAACCCGGGGAGGGTTTATAGCAATCAGCCCCAGCATTTT
>TRBV30|once|TRBD1|TRBJ1-4
CAWTGGGQGLGEKLFF
TGTGCCTGGACAGGAGGGGGACAGGGGCTCGGTGAAAAACTGTTTTTT
>TRBV18|-|TRBD1|TRBJ1-2
CASSTRQGKEGYTF
TGTGCCAGCTCAACCCGACAGGGAAAGGAAGGCTACACCTTC
>TRBV23-1|once|-|TRBJ2-3
CASSQMGQDTDTQYF
TGCGCCAGCAGTCAAATGGGACAAGATACAGATACGCAGTATTTT
>TRBV7-8|once|TRBD2|TRBJ2-5
CASTTRESMRETQYF
TGTGCCAGCACCACGCGGGAGAGTATGAGGGAGACCCAGTACTTC
>TRBV11-2|-|TRBD1|TRBJ1-2
CASSSNPARGGFYGYTF
TGTGCCAGCAGCTCCAACCCGGCACGAGGGGGCTTCTATGGCTACACCTTC
>TRBV24-1|-|TRBD2|TRBJ2-3
CATSRLAGNTDTQYF
TGTGCCACCTCCCGACTAGCGGGAAACACAGATACGCAGTATTTT
>TRBV19|-|-|TRBJ1-2
CASSWTENYGYTF
TGTGCCAGTAGTTGGACAGAAAACTATGGCTACACCTTC
>TRBV10-3|-|TRBD1|TRBJ1-1
CAIRDRGEAFF
TGTGCCATCAGAGACAGGGGTGAAGCTTTCTTT
>TRBV18|once|TRBD1|TRBJ2-6
CASSTGGAGANVLTF
TGTGCCAGCTCAACAGGGGGCGCTGGGGCCAACGTCCTGACTTTC
>TRBV18|-|-|TRBJ2-3
CASSPIGQQSTDTQYF
TGTGCCAGCTCACCAATCGGACAGCAGAGCACAGATACGCAGTATTTT